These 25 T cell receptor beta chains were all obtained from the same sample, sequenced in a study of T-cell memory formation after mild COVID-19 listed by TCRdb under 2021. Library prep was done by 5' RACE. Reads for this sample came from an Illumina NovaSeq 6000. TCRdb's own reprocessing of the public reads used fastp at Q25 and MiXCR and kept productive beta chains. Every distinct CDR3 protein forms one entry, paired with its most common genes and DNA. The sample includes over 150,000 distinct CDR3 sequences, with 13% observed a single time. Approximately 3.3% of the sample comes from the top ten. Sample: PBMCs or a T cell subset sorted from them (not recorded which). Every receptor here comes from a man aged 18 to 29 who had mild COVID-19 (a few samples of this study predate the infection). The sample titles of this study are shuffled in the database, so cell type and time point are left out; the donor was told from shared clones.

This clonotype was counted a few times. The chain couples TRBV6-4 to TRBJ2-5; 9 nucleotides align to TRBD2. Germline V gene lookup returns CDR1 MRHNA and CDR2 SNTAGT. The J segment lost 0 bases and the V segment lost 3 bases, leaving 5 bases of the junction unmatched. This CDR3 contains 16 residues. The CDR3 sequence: CASSEALAGDQETQYF. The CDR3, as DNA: TGTGCCAGCAGTGAAGCCTTAGCGGGGGACCAAGAGACCCAGTACTTC.

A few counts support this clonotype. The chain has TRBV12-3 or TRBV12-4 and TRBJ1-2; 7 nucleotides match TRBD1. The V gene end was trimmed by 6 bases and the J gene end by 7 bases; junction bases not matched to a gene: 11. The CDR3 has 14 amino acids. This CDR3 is CASRKNRGESGYTF. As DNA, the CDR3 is TGTGCCAGCAGAAAGAACAGGGGCGAGTCTGGCTACACCTTC.

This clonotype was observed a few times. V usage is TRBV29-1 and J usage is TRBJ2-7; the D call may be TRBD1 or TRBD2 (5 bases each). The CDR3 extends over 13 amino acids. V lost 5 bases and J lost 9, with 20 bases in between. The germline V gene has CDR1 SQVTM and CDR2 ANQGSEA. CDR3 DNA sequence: TGCAGCGTTACCCAGGGAGACGGGGTGGGGCAGTACTTC. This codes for CSVTQGDGVGQYF.

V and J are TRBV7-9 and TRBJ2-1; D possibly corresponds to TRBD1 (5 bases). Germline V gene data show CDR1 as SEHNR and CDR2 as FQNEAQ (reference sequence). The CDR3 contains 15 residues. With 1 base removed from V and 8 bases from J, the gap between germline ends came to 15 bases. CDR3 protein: CASSLDQGRTYEQFF. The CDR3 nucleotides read TGTGCCAGCAGCTTAGATCAGGGAAGAACGTATGAGCAGTTCTTC.

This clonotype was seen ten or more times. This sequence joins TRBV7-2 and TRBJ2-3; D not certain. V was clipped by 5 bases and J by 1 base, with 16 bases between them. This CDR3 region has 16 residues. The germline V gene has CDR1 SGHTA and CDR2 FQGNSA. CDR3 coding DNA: TGTGCCAGCAGCGCGATTGGTTTTAGGGGCACAGATACGCAGTATTTT. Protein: CASSAIGFRGTDTQYF.

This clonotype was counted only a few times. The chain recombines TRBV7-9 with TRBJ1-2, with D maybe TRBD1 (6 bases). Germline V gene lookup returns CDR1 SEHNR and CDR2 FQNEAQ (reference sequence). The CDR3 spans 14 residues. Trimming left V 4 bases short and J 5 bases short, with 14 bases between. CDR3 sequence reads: CASSWDWTEYGYTF. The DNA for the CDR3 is TGTGCCAGCAGCTGGGACTGGACAGAGTATGGCTACACCTTC. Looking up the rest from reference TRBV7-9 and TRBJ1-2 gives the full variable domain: DTGVSQNPRHKITKRGQNVTFRCDPISEHNRLYWYRQTLGQGPEFLTYFQNEAQLEKSRLLSDRFSAERPKGSFSTLEIQRTEQGDSAMYLCASSWDWTEYGYTFGSGTRLTVV.

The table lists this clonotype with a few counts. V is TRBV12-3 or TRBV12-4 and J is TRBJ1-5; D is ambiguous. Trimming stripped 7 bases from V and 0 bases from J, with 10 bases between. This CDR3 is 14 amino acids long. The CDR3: CASTRENSNQPQHF. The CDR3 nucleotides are TGTGCCAGCACTCGGGAGAATAGCAATCAGCCCCAGCATTTT.

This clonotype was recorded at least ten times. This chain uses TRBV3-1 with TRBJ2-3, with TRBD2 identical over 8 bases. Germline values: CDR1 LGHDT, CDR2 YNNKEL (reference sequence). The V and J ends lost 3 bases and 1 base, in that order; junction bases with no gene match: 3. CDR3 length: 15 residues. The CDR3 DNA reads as TGTGCCAGCAGCCACGCGCGGGGGGGCACAGATACGCAGTATTTT. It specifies CASSHARGGTDTQYF.

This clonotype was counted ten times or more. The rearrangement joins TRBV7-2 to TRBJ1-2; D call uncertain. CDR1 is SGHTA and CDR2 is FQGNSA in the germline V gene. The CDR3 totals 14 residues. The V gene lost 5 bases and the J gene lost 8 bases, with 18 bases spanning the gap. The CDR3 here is CASSLSSFGEGYTF. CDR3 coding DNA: TGTGCCAGCAGCCTTAGTAGCTTTGGAGAGGGCTACACCTTC.

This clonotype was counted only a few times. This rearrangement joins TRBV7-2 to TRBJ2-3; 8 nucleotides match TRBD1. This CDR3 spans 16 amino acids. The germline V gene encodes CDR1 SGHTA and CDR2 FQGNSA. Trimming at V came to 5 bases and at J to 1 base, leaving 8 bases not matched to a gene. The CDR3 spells CASSRRQGFGTDTQYF. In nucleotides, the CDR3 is TGTGCCAGCAGCAGGAGACAGGGGTTCGGCACAGATACGCAGTATTTT.

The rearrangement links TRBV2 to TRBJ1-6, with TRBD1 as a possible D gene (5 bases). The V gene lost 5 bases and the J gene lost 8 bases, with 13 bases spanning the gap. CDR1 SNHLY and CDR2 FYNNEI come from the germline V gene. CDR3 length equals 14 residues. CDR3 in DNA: TGTGCCAGCAGTTCGCAGGGTCGGCATTCACCCCTCCACTTT. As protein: CASSSQGRHSPLHF.

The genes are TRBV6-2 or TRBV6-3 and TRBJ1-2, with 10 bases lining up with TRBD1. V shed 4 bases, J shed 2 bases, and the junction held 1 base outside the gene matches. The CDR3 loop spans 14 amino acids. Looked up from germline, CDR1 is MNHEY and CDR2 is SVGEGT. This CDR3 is CASSSGQGNYGYTF. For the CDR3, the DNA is TGTGCCAGCAGTTCGGGACAGGGGAACTATGGCTACACCTTC.

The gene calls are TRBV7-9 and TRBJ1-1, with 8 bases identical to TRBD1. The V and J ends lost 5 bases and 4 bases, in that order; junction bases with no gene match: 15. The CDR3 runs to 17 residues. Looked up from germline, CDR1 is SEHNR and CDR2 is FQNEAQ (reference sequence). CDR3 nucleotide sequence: TGTGCCAGCAGCCCCACCTGGACAGGGAAGGAGAGCACTGAAGCTTTCTTT. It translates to CASSPTWTGKESTEAFF.

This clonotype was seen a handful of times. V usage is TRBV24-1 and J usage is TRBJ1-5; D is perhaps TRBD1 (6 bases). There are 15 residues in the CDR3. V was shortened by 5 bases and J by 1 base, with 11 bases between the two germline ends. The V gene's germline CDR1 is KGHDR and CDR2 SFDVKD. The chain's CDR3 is CATSGGTGSNQPQHF. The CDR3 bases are TGTGCCACCAGTGGGGGCACAGGGAGCAATCAGCCCCAGCATTTT.

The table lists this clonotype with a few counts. The CDR3 is CASSYKTQEAFF. In nucleotides, the CDR3 is TGTGCCAGCAGCTACAAGACACAGGAAGCTTTCTTT. The V gene is TRBV28, the J gene TRBJ1-1; D not resolved. V dropped 6 bases and J dropped 8 bases, with 13 bases sitting between them. The germline V gene encodes CDR1 MDHEN and CDR2 SYDVKM. The CDR3 has 12 residues.

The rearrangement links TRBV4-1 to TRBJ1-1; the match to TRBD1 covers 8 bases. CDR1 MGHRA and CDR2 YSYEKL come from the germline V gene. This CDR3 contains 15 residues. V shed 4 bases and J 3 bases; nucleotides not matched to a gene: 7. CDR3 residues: CASSRGQGADTEAFF. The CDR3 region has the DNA TGCGCCAGCAGCCGAGGTCAGGGGGCCGACACTGAAGCTTTCTTT.

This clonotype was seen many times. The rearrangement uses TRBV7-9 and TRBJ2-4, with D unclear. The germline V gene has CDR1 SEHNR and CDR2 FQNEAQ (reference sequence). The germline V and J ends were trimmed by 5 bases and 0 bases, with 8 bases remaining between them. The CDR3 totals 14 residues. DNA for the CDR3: TGTGCCAGCAGCGAAAAGCTAGCCAAAAACATTCAGTACTTC. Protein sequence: CASSEKLAKNIQYF.

CDR3 nucleotide sequence: TGCAGTGCTGCCGTCGCTGGCAGCGGGACCCAGTACTTC. This codes for CSAAVAGSGTQYF. V is TRBV20-1 and J is TRBJ2-5, with a possible D match to TRBD2 (5 bases). CDR1 DFQATT and CDR2 SNEGSKA come from the germline V gene (reference sequence). Trimming took off 5 bases at V and 7 bases at J, with 17 bases between the two ends. CDR3 length: 13 amino acids.

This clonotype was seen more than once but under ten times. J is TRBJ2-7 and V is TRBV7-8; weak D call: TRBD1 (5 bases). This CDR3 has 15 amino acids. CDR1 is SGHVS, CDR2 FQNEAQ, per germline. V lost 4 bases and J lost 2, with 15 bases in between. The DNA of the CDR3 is TGTGCCAGCAGCTCCGGTTTCCCGGACACCTACGAGCAGTACGTC. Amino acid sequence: CASSSGFPDTYEQYV.

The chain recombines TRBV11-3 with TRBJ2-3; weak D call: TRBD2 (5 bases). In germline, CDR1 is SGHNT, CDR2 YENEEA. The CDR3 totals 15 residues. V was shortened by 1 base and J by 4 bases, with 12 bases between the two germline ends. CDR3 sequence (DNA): TGTGCCAGCAGCTTAGGAATCGCGGGTTCAGATACGCAGTATTTT. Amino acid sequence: CASSLGIAGSDTQYF.

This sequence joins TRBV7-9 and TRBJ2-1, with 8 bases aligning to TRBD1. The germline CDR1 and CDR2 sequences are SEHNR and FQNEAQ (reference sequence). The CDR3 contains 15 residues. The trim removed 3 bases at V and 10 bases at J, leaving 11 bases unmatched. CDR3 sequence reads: CASSFTGQVLGEQFF. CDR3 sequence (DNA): TGTGCCAGCAGCTTTACGGGACAGGTGCTAGGGGAGCAGTTCTTC.

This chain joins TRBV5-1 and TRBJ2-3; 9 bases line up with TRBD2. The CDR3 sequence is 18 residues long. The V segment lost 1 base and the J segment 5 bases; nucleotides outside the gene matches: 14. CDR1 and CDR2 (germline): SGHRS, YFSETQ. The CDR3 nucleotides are TGCGCCAGCAGCTTGAGACCGCTGGGCGGGGGGGCTGGAGATACGCAGTATTTT. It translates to CASSLRPLGGGAGDTQYF.

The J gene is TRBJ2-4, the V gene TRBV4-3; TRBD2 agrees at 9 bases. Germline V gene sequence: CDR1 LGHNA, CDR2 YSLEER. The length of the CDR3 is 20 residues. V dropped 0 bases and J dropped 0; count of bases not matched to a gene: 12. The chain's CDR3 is CASSQDLPAGGLLAKNIQYF. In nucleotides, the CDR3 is TGCGCCAGCAGCCAAGATCTTCCAGCGGGGGGCCTACTAGCCAAAAACATTCAGTACTTC.

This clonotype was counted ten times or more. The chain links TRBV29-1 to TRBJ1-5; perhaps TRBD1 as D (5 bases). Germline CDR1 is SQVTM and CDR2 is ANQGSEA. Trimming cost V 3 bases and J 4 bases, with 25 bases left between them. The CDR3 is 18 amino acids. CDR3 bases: TGCAGCGTTGACGTCAGGAAATTAGACAGACGGGGAAATCAGCCCCAGCATTTT. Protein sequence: CSVDVRKLDRRGNQPQHF.

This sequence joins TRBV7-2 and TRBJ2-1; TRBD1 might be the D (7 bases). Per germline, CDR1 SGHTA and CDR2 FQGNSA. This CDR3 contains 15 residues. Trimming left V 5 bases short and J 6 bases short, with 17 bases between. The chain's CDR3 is CASSLGQHGGNEQFF. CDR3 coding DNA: TGTGCCAGCAGCCTGGGACAGCACGGGGGCAATGAGCAGTTCTTC.